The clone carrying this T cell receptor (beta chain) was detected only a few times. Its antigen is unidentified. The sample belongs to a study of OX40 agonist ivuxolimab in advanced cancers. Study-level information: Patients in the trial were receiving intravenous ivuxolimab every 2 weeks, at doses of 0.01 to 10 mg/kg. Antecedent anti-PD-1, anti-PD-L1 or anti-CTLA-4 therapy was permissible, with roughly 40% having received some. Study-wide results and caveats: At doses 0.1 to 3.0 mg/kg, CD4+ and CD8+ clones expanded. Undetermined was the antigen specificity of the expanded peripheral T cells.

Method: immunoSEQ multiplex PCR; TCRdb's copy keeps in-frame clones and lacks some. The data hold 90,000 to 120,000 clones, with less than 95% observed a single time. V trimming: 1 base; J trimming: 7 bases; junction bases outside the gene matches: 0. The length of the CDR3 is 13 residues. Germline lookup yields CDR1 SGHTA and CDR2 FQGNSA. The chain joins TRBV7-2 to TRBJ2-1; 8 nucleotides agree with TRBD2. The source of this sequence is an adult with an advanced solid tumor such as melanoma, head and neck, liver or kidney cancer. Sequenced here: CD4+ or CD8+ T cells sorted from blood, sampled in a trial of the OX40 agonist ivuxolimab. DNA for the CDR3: TGTGCCAGCAGCTTAGGCGGGGGGAATGAGCAGTTCTTC. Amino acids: CASSLGGGNEQFF.